Listed below are T cell receptor beta chains from one sample, sequenced in a study of blood T cell repertoires in COVID-19. Some clones are missing from TCRdb's copy, which holds only in-frame ones; the method was immunoSEQ multiplex PCR. The sample consists of 200,000 to 250,000 clones, 86% of them appearing once. The source material was PBMCs or T cells enriched from blood (not recorded which). These receptors originate from a woman between 40 and 55 years old with acute COVID-19. Both conserved end residues are part of each CDR3. The D gene is left open where the match is weak. Only part of the rows carry a size: once, few, many, or a class if the clone is expanded.

TRBJ2-1 | NA | NA | TRBV19 | CASSGEGGAFHFYNEQFF | TGTGCCAGTAGTGGCGAGGGGGGGGCTTTCCACTTCTACAATGAGCAGTTCTTC
TRBJ2-6 | NA | NA | TRBV18 | CASSLLTGQSNSGANVLTF | TGTGCCAGCTCACTTCTAACTGGACAGAGTAACTCTGGGGCCAACGTCCTGACTTTC
TRBJ2-5 | NA | TRBD1 | TRBV3-1/TRBV3-2 | CASSQTLDRVETQYF | TGTGCCAGCAGCCAAACCCTTGACAGGGTTGAGACCCAGTACTTC
TRBJ2-2 | few | NA | TRBV10-1 | CASSDPTGELFF | TGCGCCAGCAGTGATCCGACAGGGGAGCTGTTTTTT
TRBJ2-1 | NA | NA | TRBV27 | CASSFVTSSYNEQFF | TGTGCCAGCAGTTTCGTGACAAGCTCCTACAATGAGCAGTTCTTC
TRBJ1-4 | few | NA | TRBV4-1 | CASSFNPTNEKLFF | TGCGCCAGCAGCTTCAATCCAACTAATGAAAAACTGTTTTTT
TRBJ1-5 | NA | TRBD1 | TRBV27 | CASSPGQTNQPQHF | TGTGCCAGCAGCCCGGGACAGACGAATCAGCCCCAGCATTTT
TRBJ1-1 | NA | TRBD1 | TRBV5-1 | CASSRDRGYTEAFF | TGCGCCAGCAGCCGCGACAGGGGGTACACTGAAGCTTTCTTT
TRBJ2-2 | few | NA | TRBV3-1/TRBV3-2 | CASSQDWGRHTGELFF | TGTGCCAGCAGCCAAGATTGGGGCAGACACACCGGGGAGCTGTTTTTT
TRBJ1-2 | NA | TRBD1 | TRBV5-1 | CASSSTPGTGSGYTF | TGCGCCAGCAGCTCGACCCCCGGGACAGGGAGCGGCTACACCTTC